This T cell receptor (beta chain) stems from a study of control samples from healthy donors and cancer patients. The CDR3 spans 17 residues. V shed 0 bases and J shed 9 bases, with 21 bases lying between them. Per germline, CDR1 LGHNA and CDR2 YSLEER. Method: immunoSEQ multiplex PCR; TCRdb's copy keeps in-frame clones and lacks some. The table has approximately 81,000 clones, roughly 93% seen once. Sequencing was carried out using blood. J is TRBJ2-1 and V is TRBV4-3, with D perhaps TRBD2 (6 bases). This sequence was found in a woman in her late teens or twenties in good health. DNA of the CDR3: TGCGCCAGCAGCCAAGATATGCTAGGGACTCCGGCCCCTGAGCAGTTCTTC. Encoded protein: CASSQDMLGTPAPEQFF.